This T cell receptor (beta chain) comes out of a study of cytomegalovirus exposure and HLA in healthy donors. Study-level findings and limits: Rarity characterized most TCR sequences, yet some public TCRs appeared in many donors. Cytomegalovirus status was reportedly diagnosed by the classifier with high sensitivity and specificity. The study flagged around 150 TCR beta chains as cytomegalovirus-associated. A subsequent analysis found that TCR clusters from the first cohort also tended to co-occur in the roughly 120 validation repertoires, with 90% to 95% of cluster scores above 0.

About this clone itself: The target antigen is unknown.

With 1 base removed from V and 8 bases from J, the gap between germline ends came to 16 bases. This CDR3 spans 15 amino acids. Germline assignment: CDR1 SGHAT and CDR2 FQNNGV. The method was immunoSEQ multiplex PCR; TCRdb's version includes in-frame clones alone and lacks a portion of them. This table holds approximately 170,000 clones, around four fifths found once. This sequence was found in a man younger than 40 in good health and CMV-seropositive. This chain joins TRBV11-2 and TRBJ2-3; D may be TRBD2 (7 bases). The sample was PBMCs. The CDR3 protein is CASSLVWRGPATQYF. DNA of the CDR3: TGTGCCAGCAGCTTAGTTTGGCGGGGGCCTGCTACGCAGTATTTT.